This T cell receptor (beta chain) was captured by sequencing in a study of cytomegalovirus exposure and HLA in healthy donors (dated by TCRdb to about 2017). Study-level background: According to an earlier analysis of 550 to 700 of the donors, 200 million or so T cells yielded roughly 110 million unique TCR beta sequences and more than 250 Gb of sequence data. Approximately 310 gigabases of sequencing data and approximately 80 million unique TCR sequences were included in an early release covering about 600 HLA-typed donors. Among the roughly 400 genotyped donors, around 81% belonged to the genetic ancestry cluster associated with self-reported Caucasian donors. The study was designed to test whether signatures of past pathogen exposure could be identified by cataloging public T cell receptors. Using immunosequencing, the study profiled T cell repertoires from 640 or so subjects and related those repertoires to cytomegalovirus serostatus. Along with the approximately 650-subject first cohort, a separate validation cohort of over 90 different subjects was used. To predict cytomegalovirus infection status, the study combined high-throughput TCR immunosequencing, statistical association of individual TCRs with disease status, and machine learning. A later analysis re-analyzed previously published TCR beta repertoires from 650 to 800 donors and added high-resolution HLA genotyping to study TCR occurrence patterns. In the later analysis, no new phenotypic data were used to find candidate immune exposures; instead, reliance was placed on TCR beta sequences and their occurrence across donors. An earlier analysis of a few hundred of the donors applied high-throughput TCR beta sequencing to assess whether each TCR beta V gene segment acted as functional or pseudogenic. Donor age, sex, ethnicity and CMV serostatus were compiled together with the repertoire data. In a later genetic analysis, genome-wide SNP genotypes for about three fifths of the roughly 670 donors were used, and that subset was treated as a discovery cohort. Every discovery cohort repertoire had been produced on one sequencing platform. Both class I and class II loci were covered by HLA typing, at four-digit resolution. Typing coverage differed by locus: A, B, C, DRB1 and DQB1 were typed in roughly 629-630 donors, DQA1 in roughly 510, DPA1 in approximately 610, and DPB1 in around 490. About five DR-DQ haplotypes were treated as single units for association and clustering because of strong linkage in the cohort. Among 300 to 450 genotyped donors of the cohort, an average of 235,054 unique TCR beta nucleotide sequences were sequenced per donor, around 20% of them non-productive.

V ends up 6 bases short and J 3 bases short, with an unmatched junction base count of 7. Sequences SNHLY (CDR1) and FYNNEI (CDR2) are obtained from the germline V gene. From the cysteine through the phenylalanine, the CDR3 covers 15 amino acids. Just CDR3 DNA is preserved here, 45 bases in frame from base 1. In total, around 600 healthy bone marrow donors made up the cohort. All cohort members were sampled while nominally healthy, although unrecorded immune exposures were likely present. The donor tested CMV seropositive, placing the donor among the 290 or so seropositive members of the cohort. A peripheral blood sample was provided by each donor, and peripheral blood mononuclear cells were used for TCR beta sequencing. The Qiagen DNeasy Blood Extraction Kit was used to extract genomic DNA from the blood cell samples. The library was obtained by the immunoSEQ multiplex PCR assay. A mixture of 60 forward primers for TCR Vbeta segments and 13 reverse primers for TCR Jbeta segments was used in the multiplex PCR. The CDR3 region of rearranged TCR beta genes was amplified from genomic DNA with a multiplex PCR assay. The amplified TCR beta libraries were sequenced on the Illumina HiSeq System as 87-base-pair reads. Turning to the authors' computational methods: Across the 500 to 850 repertoires, a later analysis counted 78 million or so unique TCR beta chains, approximately 12 million of which were shared by at least two donors. Raw reads were error-corrected and collapsed into unique sequences by a nearest-neighbor algorithm in which closely related sequences were merged to remove PCR and sequencing errors. CDR3 sequences were aligned to IMGT reference sequences to assign V, D and J gene segments. For a sequence to be retained, a match of at least six nucleotides to both a V gene segment and a J gene segment was required. Rearrangements were called productive when the CDR3 lacked stop codons and stayed in frame with V and J; all others were non-productive. Following IMGT convention, CDR3 was defined as the stretch from the second conserved V-encoded cysteine to the conserved J-encoded phenylalanine. In an earlier analysis of roughly 610 of the donors, sequences lacking an unambiguous match to a single V gene segment were excluded. In an earlier analysis of a few hundred of the donors, a V segment was called functional when productive rearrangements were above 56.7%, and segregating when the standard deviation between donors exceeded 5%. A statistical classification framework was built to diagnose cytomegalovirus status from the catalog of TCR beta chain sequences. A later analysis assigned V and J genes by comparing TCR nucleotide sequences with IMGT/GENE-DB human TR gene sequences. The TCRdist pipeline was used in a later analysis to assign CDR3 sequences and most-parsimonious VDJ recombination scenarios. In a later analysis, each TCR beta chain was defined by its CDR3 amino acid sequence together with its V-gene family, and reads lacking a unique V-gene family were excluded. As a way to deal with suspected cross-contamination and a sequencing artifact, a later analysis dropped over 550 nucleotide sequences that were highly shared and had low generation probability. For each public chain, a later analysis derived a clonal expansion index from normalized ranks of inferred template counts within each repertoire. In a later analysis, generation probabilities were computed using a VDJ recombination model fitted to out-of-frame rearrangements, and the results were checked against IGoR. Hypergeometric tests were used in a later analysis to score TCR-TCR, TCR-HLA and TCR-CMV co-occurrence, with a repertoire-size bias correction applied to the TCR pairs. A later analysis estimated false discovery rates by permuting HLA or CMV assignments 20 times. In a later analysis, co-occurring TCRs were grouped using DBSCAN, with TCRdist sequence similarity added in when clustering inside HLA-allele-positive subsets. Repertoires with fewer than 30,000 or more than 120,000 public chains were left out of co-occurrence clustering, as were several repertoires with anomalous nucleotide sharing. Held by TCRdb, this immuneACCESS table contains in-frame sequences only and omits some clones. Under half of the omission traces to an unresolved V gene where checked; the cause of the rest is unknown. That table supplies the V and J calls and clone size; D and trimming were determined from the DNA. The sample has around 64,000 clones on record, approximately 80% of them singletons. The top ten constitute 7.5% to 9% of the sample.

Turning to this clone: Its target antigen remains unknown. No base quality information exists; no much larger clone differs at one position.

Study-level results and caveats: The authors suggested that the approach could potentially be generalized to other disease states and immunological phenotypes. HLA typing was unavailable for some donors at each locus, so association tests used only the typed subset. According to a later genetic analysis, donors in an Asian-associated ancestry cluster had fewer N-insertions in productive TCRs than the approximately 630-donor mean. The cohort was sequenced for TCR beta chains only, and without alpha or paired-chain data the features that could be detected were limited. Three of the identified cytomegalovirus-associated TCR beta chains were confirmed in vitro to be specific for cytomegalovirus antigens. In a later genetic analysis, a missense DCLRE1C variant was associated with V-gene and J-gene trimming of TCR beta chains, and the association was replicated in an independent cohort. According to a later analysis, TCR association rates differed among HLA loci, with DRB1 alleles showing the most associated TCRs and HLA-C alleles showing the fewest. A total of fewer than 200 TCR beta chains were listed by the study as associated with cytomegalovirus. Some IMGT-functional V segments, including TRBV6-2 and TRBV6-3, could not be distinguished by the 87-base-pair reads and were therefore excluded. The classifier was reported to diagnose cytomegalovirus status with high specificity and sensitivity in both the original cohort and the validation cohort. Several of the top co-occurrence clusters appeared to be linked to parvovirus B19, influenza, CMV and Epstein-Barr virus, according to a later analysis. According to a later analysis, most CMV-associated TCR beta chains appeared to be HLA-restricted, and the HLA associations seemed to be driven largely by CMV exposure. For the cohort, immune exposure information was limited to CMV serostatus. At a false discovery rate of 0.05, a later analysis linked about 16,000 TCR beta sequences to specific HLA alleles. Because counts were too low, more than 15 rarely observed V segments, including chromosome 9 orphons, were excluded from the earlier analysis of a few hundred of the donors. Most TCR sequences were observed very rarely across donors, whereas some public TCRs were present in many individuals. An earlier analysis of approximately 600 of the donors showed that most TCR beta V segments appeared in productive rearrangements either about 87% or about 30% of the time, which broadly matched IMGT annotations. When HLA alleles, especially DR and DQ, strongly co-occurred, attributing TCR associations to individual alleles was difficult. Linkage disequilibrium might explain the correlated functional status among segregating V segments, but an unknown experimental factor could not be excluded. A later analysis found that HLA-associated TCR beta chains were more clonally expanded and had lower generation probabilities than equally common non-associated chains. A further reported finding was that TCR beta sequences accurately predicted the HLA-A and HLA-B alleles for most subjects in the first cohort. A cluster of highly shared sequence variants was judged likely to represent a technical artifact of the sequencing pipeline. Presence/absence analyses assumed roughly uniform sequencing depth across donors, an assumption that may not hold.

The chain uses TRBV2 and TRBJ1-4; TRBD1 agrees with 7 junctional bases. The sample was PBMCs. The source of this sequence is a young man in good health and CMV-seropositive. The CDR3: CASRADRASNEKLFF. The DNA is as follows: TGTGCCAGCAGAGCCGACAGGGCCTCTAATGAAAAACTGTTTTTT.